Below, 19 T cell receptor beta chains from the same sample are listed, as sequenced in a study of OX40 agonist ivuxolimab in advanced cancers. Library construction relied on the immunoSEQ multiplex PCR assay. TCRdb took over this immuneACCESS table, retaining in-frame rearrangements with V and J assigned. Such tables are incomplete; in checked studies, under half of the missing clones stem from an unresolved V gene, and the remainder is unexplained. In all, the sample holds 65,000 to 85,000 clones, and roughly nine tenths of those were seen once. 0.15% to 0.2% of the sample goes to the ten largest clones. Sequencing used CD4+ or CD8+ T cells sorted from blood, obtained in a trial of the OX40 agonist ivuxolimab. The receptors stem from an adult with an advanced solid tumor such as melanoma, head and neck, liver or kidney cancer.

The chain has TRBV7-9 and TRBJ2-5; TRBD1 aligns across 7 bases. V dropped 1 base and J dropped 2; count of bases not matched to a gene: 7. The CDR3 extends over 16 amino acids. Germline CDR1 reads SEHNR; CDR2 reads FQNEAQ (reference sequence). The CDR3 spells CASSLGLLGQQETQYF. As DNA, the CDR3 is TGTGCCAGCAGCTTAGGGTTGTTGGGACAGCAAGAGACCCAGTACTTC.

The V and J genes are TRBV5-1 and TRBJ2-7, with 11 bases identical to TRBD2. CDR1 and CDR2 (germline): SGHRS, YFSETQ. V was pared by 4 bases and J by 2 bases, with 5 bases of the junction left unmatched. The CDR3 spans 15 residues. The CDR3 region has the DNA TGCGCCAGCAGCCCGACTAGCGGGACCCCCTACGAGCAGTACTTC. Its translation is CASSPTSGTPYEQYF.

The V gene is TRBV2, the J gene TRBJ1-5; possibly TRBD1 for D (5 bases). With 7 bases removed from V and 1 base from J, the gap between germline ends came to 8 bases. The V gene's germline CDR1 is SNHLY and CDR2 FYNNEI. The CDR3 has 13 amino acids. CDR3 residues: CASNRDSNQPQHF. CDR3 DNA sequence: TGTGCCAGCAACCGGGACAGCAATCAGCCCCAGCATTTT.

The gene calls are TRBV4-1 and TRBJ2-3; TRBD2 agrees at 7 bases. V was clipped by 0 bases and J by 5 bases; unmatched bases: 11. Germline V gene sequence: CDR1 MGHRA, CDR2 YSYEKL. This CDR3 spans 17 amino acids. The DNA for the CDR3 is TGCGCCAGCAGCCAAGAGGAACAAGGCGGGGGAGGAGATACGCAGTATTTT. It yields the protein CASSQEEQGGGGDTQYF.

The chain has TRBV9 and TRBJ1-2; the D is unclear. Trimming removed 0 bases from V and 5 bases from J, with 8 bases in between. Germline V gene data show CDR1 as SGDLS and CDR2 as YYNGEE. The CDR3 is made up of 13 amino acids. This CDR3 is CASSVAAGYGYTF. In nucleotides, the CDR3 is TGTGCCAGCAGCGTAGCTGCGGGATATGGCTACACCTTC.

The J gene is TRBJ2-7, the V gene TRBV27; no clear D. CDR1 is MNHEY, CDR2 SMNVEV, per germline (reference sequence). CDR3 size: 14 residues. Deletions cut 6 bases from V and 7 bases from J, with 19 bases between. The CDR3 bases are TGTGCCAGCAGGTTACGGGCCCGGGTCAGTGAGCAGTACTTC. Protein: CASRLRARVSEQYF.

The CDR3 spells CAWSLERGKAFF. The CDR3 DNA reads TGTGCCTGGAGCCTCGAACGGGGGAAAGCTTTCTTT. The rearrangement uses TRBV30 and TRBJ1-1, with D perhaps TRBD1 (5 bases). There are 12 residues in the CDR3. Germline V gene sequence: CDR1 GTSNPN, CDR2 SVGIG (reference sequence). V lost 3 bases to trimming and J lost 9 bases, with 14 bases between them.

The rearrangement links TRBV6-5 to TRBJ2-1; possible D gene TRBD2, 7 bases. Germline CDR1 reads MNHEY; CDR2 reads SVGAGI. The CDR3 totals 14 residues. Trimming pared 6 bases from V and 2 bases from J, leaving 11 bases between. The CDR3 coding sequence is TGTGCCAGCAGCCGGGGGGCTGCCTACAATGAGCAGTTCTTC. Translating it yields CASSRGAAYNEQFF.

This chain uses TRBV6-1 with TRBJ1-4; D is ambiguous. V lost 5 bases and J lost 0, with 10 bases in between. The germline V gene encodes CDR1 MNHNS and CDR2 SASEGT. The CDR3 spans 15 residues. The chain's CDR3 is CASSLSWATNEKLFF. The CDR3 nucleotides are TGTGCCAGCAGTCTCTCGTGGGCAACTAATGAAAAACTGTTTTTT.

Only a few counts were recorded for this clone. The chain is built from TRBV28 and TRBJ2-4; the D is unclear. Deletions cut 6 bases from V and 1 base from J, with 19 bases between. The CDR3 covers 17 residues. The germline V gene has CDR1 MDHEN and CDR2 SYDVKM. This chain's CDR3 is CASSPHQGVPAKNIQYF. The CDR3 DNA follows: TGTGCCAGCAGCCCGCACCAAGGAGTTCCTGCCAAAAACATTCAGTACTTC.

This clone appeared a few times. The chain links TRBV30 to TRBJ1-5; weak D call: TRBD1 (6 bases). V was shortened by 4 bases and J by 4 bases, with 14 bases between the two germline ends. Germline V gene lookup returns CDR1 GTSNPN and CDR2 SVGIG (reference sequence). This CDR3 is 14 amino acids long. CDR3 protein: CAWTPGRGNQPQHF. CDR3 sequence (DNA): TGTGCCTGGACCCCGGGCAGGGGAAATCAGCCCCAGCATTTT.

The V gene is TRBV30, the J gene TRBJ1-2; 11 bases are a match to TRBD1. Germline V gives CDR1 GTSNPN, CDR2 SVGIG (reference sequence). With 3 bases clipped from V and 6 bases from J, the junction kept 6 bases outside the gene matches. The CDR3 is 14 residues long. The CDR3 coding sequence is TGTGCCTGGAGCCCGGGACAGGGGGGAGATGGCTACACCTTC. Residues: CAWSPGQGGDGYTF.

The chain has TRBV6-5 and TRBJ2-1; D call uncertain. Germline loops: CDR1 MNHEY, CDR2 SVGAGI. CDR3 length equals 14 residues. V was clipped by 4 bases and J by 7 bases, with 14 bases between them. For the CDR3, the DNA is TGTGCCAGCAGTTCCCCGGCCCCGACGAATGAGCAGTTCTTC. Its protein product is CASSSPAPTNEQFF.

V gene TRBV27 combines with J gene TRBJ1-5; D uncertain. The germline V gene encodes CDR1 MNHEY and CDR2 SMNVEV (reference sequence). The CDR3 loop spans 12 amino acids. V was trimmed by 3 bases and J by 2 bases, leaving 2 bases between them. For the CDR3, the DNA is TGTGCCAGCAGTTTTCGCAATCAGCCCCAGCATTTT. Its translation is CASSFRNQPQHF.

This chain connects TRBV9 to TRBJ1-1; no clear D gene. Trimming pared 1 base from V and 1 base from J, leaving 8 bases between. This CDR3 spans 14 amino acids. CDR1 and CDR2 (germline): SGDLS, YYNGEE. CDR3 loop: CASSVLGKNTEAFF. The DNA of the CDR3 is TGTGCCAGCAGCGTATTGGGCAAGAACACTGAAGCTTTCTTT.

The V call is TRBV30, the J call TRBJ1-2; 7 positions agree with TRBD1. The length of the CDR3 is 15 residues. Trimming cost V 0 bases and J 7 bases; bases outside gene matches: 11. The germline V gene has CDR1 GTSNPN and CDR2 SVGIG (reference sequence). The CDR3 nucleotides are TGTGCCTGGAGTGTACCCCATCTTGGACAGGCTGGCTACACCTTC. This codes for CAWSVPHLGQAGYTF. Supplemented by reference TRBV30 and TRBJ1-2, the full variable domain reads SQTIHQWPATLVQPVGSPLSLECTVEGTSNPNLYWYRQAAGRGLQLLFYSVGIGQISSEVPQNLSASRPQDRQFILSSKKLLLSDSGFYLCAWSVPHLGQAGYTFGSGTRLTVV.

The chain is built from TRBV9 and TRBJ2-2; D is undetermined. The CDR3 loop spans 15 amino acids. Germline CDR1 is SGDLS and CDR2 is YYNGEE. The V and J ends lost 4 bases and 3 bases respectively, with 13 bases between them. The CDR3 nucleotides read TGTGCCAGCAGCTCAACACTTGGGGACACCGGGGAGCTGTTTTTT. This encodes CASSSTLGDTGELFF.

The CDR3 nucleotides are TGTGCCAGCAGCCTAACAGGGGGCCCAATTCTGAACACTGAAGCTTTCTTT. It translates to CASSLTGGPILNTEAFF. The V call is TRBV14, the J call TRBJ1-1; 9 bases map to TRBD1. Germline assignment: CDR1 SGHDN and CDR2 FVKESK. V gave up 4 bases and J gave up 0 bases; unmatched junction bases: 9. The CDR3 runs 17 residues.

The chain has TRBV29-1 and TRBJ2-3, with D possibly being TRBD1 (6 bases). The CDR3 is 15 amino acids. Trimming stripped 3 bases from V and 0 bases from J, with 13 bases between. The germline V gene has CDR1 SQVTM and CDR2 ANQGSEA. The CDR3 loop is CSVEESGASTDTQYF. CDR3 nucleotides: TGCAGCGTTGAGGAGTCAGGGGCTAGCACAGATACGCAGTATTTT.